The clone carrying this T cell receptor (beta chain) was found a few times. Antigen: not known. At the deep level, the assay was run. Clones were read by immunoSEQ multiplex PCR, and TCRdb kept only the in-frame ones, dropping some. The table has about 1 million clones, approximately 70% seen once. Germline CDR1 GTSNPN, CDR2 SVGIG (reference sequence). The CDR3 length is 14 residues. Trimming took 2 bases from V and 4 from J, leaving 14 bases between them. The data are from a study of shared clonotypes between healthy human individuals. Study-level background: Donor composition was a couple of women and three men, aged 18 to 49. Each donor contributed plates that comprised three CD4 naive, three CD4 memory, two CD8 naive and one CD8 memory.

Study observations and caveats: Around 4.9% of naive CD4 clonotypes were shared across four donors.

This rearrangement joins TRBV30 to TRBJ1-1, with unresolved D. This clonotype was sampled from a man aged 18-30 years in good health. The sequencing input was memory CD4+ T cells sorted from blood. Subset described: CD45RA-negative fraction. The DNA of the CDR3 is TGTGCCTGGAGTAGGTACAGTATGGGCACTGAAGCTTTCTTT. Amino acids: CAWSRYSMGTEAFF.